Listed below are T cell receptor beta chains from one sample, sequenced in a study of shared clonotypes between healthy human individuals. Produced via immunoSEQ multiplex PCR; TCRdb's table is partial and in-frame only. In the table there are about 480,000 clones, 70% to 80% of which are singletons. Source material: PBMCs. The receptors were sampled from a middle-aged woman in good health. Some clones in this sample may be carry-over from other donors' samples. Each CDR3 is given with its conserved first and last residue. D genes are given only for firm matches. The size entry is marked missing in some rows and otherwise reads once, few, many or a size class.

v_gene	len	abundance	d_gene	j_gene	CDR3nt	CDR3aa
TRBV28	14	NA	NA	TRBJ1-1	TGTGCCAGCAGTTCCCCTTCGGGGGCGGTCCGGGTTTTCTTT	CASSSPSGAVRVFF
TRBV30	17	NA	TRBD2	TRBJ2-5	TGTGCCTGGAGTGTATTTCGGACTAGCGGTTCCCAAGAGACCCAGTACTTC	CAWSVFRTSGSQETQYF
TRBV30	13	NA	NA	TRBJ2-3	TGTGCCTGGAGGAACCCTGGCACAGATACGCAGTATTTT	CAWRNPGTDTQYF
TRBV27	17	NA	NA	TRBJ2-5	TGTGCCAGCAGTTTAAACAAAGGGGCAGGCCCGCAAGAGACCCAGTACTTC	CASSLNKGAGPQETQYF
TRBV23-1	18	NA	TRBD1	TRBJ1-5	TGCGCCAGCAGTCAATCGGGGACAGGGGCCGTGAGCAATCAGCCCCAGCATTTT	CASSQSGTGAVSNQPQHF
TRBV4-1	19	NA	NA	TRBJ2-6	TGCGCCAGCAGCCAGCTTGGGGCCTCAAAGGTATCTGGGGCCAACGTCCTGACTTTC	CASSQLGASKVSGANVLTF
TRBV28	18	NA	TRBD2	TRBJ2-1	TGTGCCAGCAATTCTGCGGGAGATGGACAAGGTACCTACAATGAGCAGTTCTTC	CASNSAGDGQGTYNEQFF
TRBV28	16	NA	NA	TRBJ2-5	TGTGCCAGCAGTTTTCAGGGACGAGGTTCTCAAGAGACCCAGTACTTC	CASSFQGRGSQETQYF
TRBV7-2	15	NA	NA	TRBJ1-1	TGTGCCAGCAGCTTTATAATACAGGTGAACACTGAAGCTTTCTTT	CASSFIIQVNTEAFF
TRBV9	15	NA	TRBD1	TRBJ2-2	TGTGCCAGCAGCTCACAGGGGTTGAACACCGGGGAGCTGTTTTTT	CASSSQGLNTGELFF
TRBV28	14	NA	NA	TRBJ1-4	TGTGCCAGCAATGACAGGTCTGGGGATGAAAAACTGTTTTTT	CASNDRSGDEKLFF
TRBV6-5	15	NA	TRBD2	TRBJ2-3	TGTGCCAGCAGTTACGGACTAGCGGGAACAGATACGCAGTATTTT	CASSYGLAGTDTQYF
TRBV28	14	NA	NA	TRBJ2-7	TGTGCCAGCAGTCCCAGGGAGACCACCTACGAGCAGTACTTC	CASSPRETTYEQYF
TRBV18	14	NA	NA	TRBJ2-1	TGTGCCAGCTTCCCGCTGACAGGTCGGGCTGAGCAGTTCTTC	CASFPLTGRAEQFF
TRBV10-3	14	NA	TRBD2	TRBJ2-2	TGTGCCATCAGAAAGCGGGAGTCAACCGGGGAGCTGTTTTTT	CAIRKRESTGELFF
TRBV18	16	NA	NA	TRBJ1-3	TGTGCCAGCTCACCAGCAGGGCCAAGCTCTGGAAACACCATATATTTT	CASSPAGPSSGNTIYF
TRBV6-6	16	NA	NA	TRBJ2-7	TGTGCCAGCAGTTACCTTCCCCTAACCTTATACTACGAGCAGTACTTC	CASSYLPLTLYYEQYF
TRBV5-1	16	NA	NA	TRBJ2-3	TGCGCCAGCAGCTTGGGGGGGGCGCCCATCCCAGATACGCAGTATTTT	CASSLGGAPIPDTQYF
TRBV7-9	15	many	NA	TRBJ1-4	TGTGCCAGCAGCGGTTGGGTGGCAACTAATGAAAAACTGTTTTTT	CASSGWVATNEKLFF
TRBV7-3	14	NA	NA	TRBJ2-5	TGTGCCAGCAGCTTAGCGGCCCTCGGCGAGACCCAGTACTTC	CASSLAALGETQYF
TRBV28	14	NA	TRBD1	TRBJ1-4	TGTGCCAGCAGGGGGGACAGACCGGGGGAAAAACTGTTTTTT	CASRGDRPGEKLFF
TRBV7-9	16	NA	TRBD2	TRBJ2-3	TGTGCCAGCAGCGAAACCGGGACTAGGAGGGCAGATACGCAGTATTTT	CASSETGTRRADTQYF
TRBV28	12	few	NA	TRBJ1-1	TGTGCCAGCAGTTCGACAGGATTTGAAGCTTTCTTT	CASSSTGFEAFF
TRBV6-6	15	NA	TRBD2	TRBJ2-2	TGTGCCAGCGCCTTTGGGACTAGTCGGACCGGGGAGCTGTTTTTT	CASAFGTSRTGELFF
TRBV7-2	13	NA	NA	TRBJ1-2	TGTGCCAGCAGCTTAGGCAGTCACTATGGCTACACCTTC	CASSLGSHYGYTF
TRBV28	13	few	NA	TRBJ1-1	TGTGCCAGCAGCCCGACGTCCTTCACTGAAGCTTTCTTT	CASSPTSFTEAFF
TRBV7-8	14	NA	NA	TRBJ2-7	TGTGCCAGCAGCTTAGAGGCCAGGGGTTACGAGCAGTACTTC	CASSLEARGYEQYF
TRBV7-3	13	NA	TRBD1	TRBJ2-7	TGTGCCAGCAGCCTCCGGGACAGGGGCGAGCAGTACTTC	CASSLRDRGEQYF
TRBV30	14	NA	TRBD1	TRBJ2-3	TGTGCCTGGGAGACAGGGGTTAGCACAGATACGCAGTATTTT	CAWETGVSTDTQYF
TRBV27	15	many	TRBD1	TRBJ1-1	TGTGCCAGCAGTTTGGTACAGGGGCTGAACACTGAAGCTTTCTTT	CASSLVQGLNTEAFF
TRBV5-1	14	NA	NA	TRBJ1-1	TGCGCCAGCAGCTTCACAGGCCCGAACACTGAAGCTTTCTTT	CASSFTGPNTEAFF
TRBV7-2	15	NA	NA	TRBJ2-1	TGTGCCAGCAGCTTAGGAGTGGGCTCCTACAATGAGCAGTTCTTC	CASSLGVGSYNEQFF
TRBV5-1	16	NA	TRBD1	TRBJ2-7	TGCGCCAGCAGCATCGCCCCGGGACAGAGTTTCTACGAGCAGTACTTC	CASSIAPGQSFYEQYF
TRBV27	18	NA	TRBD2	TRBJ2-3	TGTGCCAGCAGTCCCCTCAAAGGAGCGGGGTTAAGCACAGATACGCAGTATTTT	CASSPLKGAGLSTDTQYF
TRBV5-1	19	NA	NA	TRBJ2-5	TGCGCCAGCACCCTAAACCGACTCTCCCTGGGGAAACCGTGGGAGACCCAGTACTTC	CASTLNRLSLGKPWETQYF
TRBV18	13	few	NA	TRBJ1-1	TGTGCCAGCTCACCAACGGCGAACGCTGAAGCTTTCTTT	CASSPTANAEAFF
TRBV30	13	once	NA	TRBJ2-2	TGTGCCTGGAGTTGGATGGGGACCGGGGAGCTGTTTTTT	CAWSWMGTGELFF
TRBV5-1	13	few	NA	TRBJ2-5	TGCGCCAGCACGGTCAGACCGCAAGAGACCCAGTACTTC	CASTVRPQETQYF
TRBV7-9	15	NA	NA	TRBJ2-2	TGTGCCAGCAGGCCCAGGTGGGAGGACACCGGGGAGCTGTTTTTT	CASRPRWEDTGELFF
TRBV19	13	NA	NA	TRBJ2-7	TGTGCCAGTAGTATCGACTACGGCTACGAGCAGTACTTC	CASSIDYGYEQYF
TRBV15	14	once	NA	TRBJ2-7	TGTGCCACCAGCTCTAGCCTGAGCTCCTACGAGCAGTACTTC	CATSSSLSSYEQYF
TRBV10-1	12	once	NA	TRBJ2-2	TGCGCCAGCAGGGCAGTCGCCGGGGAGCTGTTTTTT	CASRAVAGELFF
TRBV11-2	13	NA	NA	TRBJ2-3	TGTGCCAGCAGCTTAGGTGAGGCCAGGCCAACGTATTTT	CASSLGEARPTYF
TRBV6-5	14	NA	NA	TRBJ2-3	TGTGCCAGCAGTTACTCGGGCCCCACAGATACGCAGTATTTT	CASSYSGPTDTQYF
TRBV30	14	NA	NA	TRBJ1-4	TGTGCCTGGAGTTTGGGAGGGAGGAGCGAAAAACTGTTTTTT	CAWSLGGRSEKLFF
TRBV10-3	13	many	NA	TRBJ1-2	TGTGCCATCAGTGCACAGCCCCGGGATGGCTACACCTTC	CAISAQPRDGYTF
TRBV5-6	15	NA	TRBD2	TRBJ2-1	TGTGCCAGCAGCCCCACCGGCGGGGGGGGACTTGGGCAGTTCTTC	CASSPTGGGGLGQFF